This is a list of T cell receptor beta chains from one sample in a study of shared clonotypes between healthy human individuals. The repertoire was sequenced with immunoSEQ multiplex PCR; TCRdb's copy has only in-frame clones and lacks some. The sample records some 2,100,000 clones, 90% to 97% being singletons. Material for sequencing was naive CD4+ T cells sorted from blood. The receptors come from a man in his late teens or twenties in good health. Each CDR3 is given with its conserved first and last residue. The D gene is left open where the match is weak. Clone size is given for some rows only: seen once, a few or many times, or a class if the clone is expanded.

V gene	D gene	J gene	clone size	CDR3 protein	CDR3 DNA
TRBV29-1	-	TRBJ1-3	-	CSVEGAGVGTIYF	TGCAGCGTTGAGGGCGCAGGCGTGGGCACCATATATTTT
TRBV2	-	TRBJ1-4	-	CASNLENSLNEKLFF	TGTGCCAGCAACTTAGAGAACAGTCTCAATGAAAAACTGTTTTTT
TRBV5-4	TRBD2	TRBJ2-1	-	CASSLGSSGSSYNEQFF	TGTGCCAGCAGCTTGGGGTCTAGCGGGAGCTCCTACAATGAGCAGTTCTTC
TRBV10-2	-	TRBJ2-3	-	CASRPLGTDTQYF	TGCGCCAGCAGGCCACTAGGCACAGATACGCAGTATTTT
TRBV19	-	TRBJ2-7	-	CASSIGKGVYEQYF	TGTGCCAGTAGTATCGGAAAGGGGGTATACGAGCAGTACTTC
TRBV5-6	-	TRBJ2-7	-	CASSFLNPRTGFYEQYF	TGTGCCAGCAGCTTTCTTAATCCGAGGACGGGTTTCTACGAGCAGTACTTC
TRBV13	-	TRBJ1-2	-	CASTSSRIKKPTSYGYTF	TGTGCCAGCACCTCAAGTCGTATCAAGAAACCAACTTCTTATGGCTACACCTTC
TRBV5-1	-	TRBJ1-6	-	CASSHQEYNSPLHF	TGCGCCAGCAGCCACCAAGAGTATAATTCACCCCTCCACTTT
TRBV6-6	-	TRBJ1-6	-	CASSYGRPNNSPLHF	TGTGCCAGCAGTTACGGGCGGCCGAATAATTCACCCCTCCACTTT
TRBV30	-	TRBJ1-6	few	CAWSVQGSYSPLHF	TGTGCCTGGAGTGTACAGGGAAGCTATTCACCCCTCCACTTT
TRBV5-4	TRBD2	TRBJ2-7	-	CASSSPGLAGGPGEQYF	TGTGCCAGCAGCAGCCCGGGACTAGCGGGAGGGCCCGGCGAGCAGTACTTC
TRBV11-3	-	TRBJ2-5	-	CASSQRGGRSYF	TGTGCCAGCAGCCAACGCGGCGGGCGTTCGTACTTC
TRBV28	-	TRBJ2-7	once	CASSLAGRVSYEQYF	TGTGCCAGCAGTTTGGCGGGTAGGGTGTCCTACGAGCAGTACTTC
TRBV18	-	TRBJ2-2	-	CASSLRPGTGHGELFF	TGTGCCAGCTCACTCCGACCGGGCACCGGACACGGGGAGCTGTTTTTT
TRBV7-9	-	TRBJ1-3	-	CASSLIGREKRNTIYF	TGTGCCAGCAGCTTAATTGGCAGGGAAAAAAGAAACACCATATATTTT
TRBV4-3	-	TRBJ2-5	-	CASSHDSLRETQYF	TGCGCCAGCAGCCACGATTCTCTCCGGGAGACCCAGTACTTC
TRBV2	TRBD1	TRBJ1-4	-	CASRGQGGEKLFF	TGTGCCAGCAGGGGACAGGGGGGTGAAAAACTGTTTTTT
TRBV7-9	TRBD2	TRBJ2-5	-	CASSLPSGRETQYF	TGTGCCAGCAGCTTACCTAGCGGAAGGGAGACCCAGTACTTC
TRBV7-8	-	TRBJ2-1	-	CASSLVVGPYNEQFF	TGTGCCAGCAGCTTAGTGGTAGGACCCTACAATGAGCAGTTCTTC
TRBV5-6	-	TRBJ2-7	-	CASSLGRYEQYF	TGTGCCAGCAGCTTGGGCAGATACGAGCAGTACTTC
TRBV14	TRBD1	TRBJ1-1	-	CASSRTGETEAFF	TGTGCCAGCAGCCGGACAGGGGAAACTGAAGCTTTCTTT
TRBV7-2	-	TRBJ1-4	-	CASSLSVSLELFF	TGTGCCAGCAGCTTATCAGTCAGTCTGGAACTGTTTTTT
TRBV7-9	-	TRBJ1-6	-	CASSLVSGALDNSPLHF	TGTGCCAGCAGTTTGGTCTCGGGGGCCCTTGACAATTCACCCCTCCACTTT
TRBV11-1	TRBD1	TRBJ2-7	-	CASRRTGVSYEQYF	TGTGCCAGCAGACGTACAGGGGTTTCCTACGAGCAGTACTTC
TRBV20-1	-	TRBJ2-5	few	CSASTNGPQYF	TGCAGTGCCAGTACAAACGGACCGCAGTACTTC
TRBV6-1	-	TRBJ2-7	-	CASRRTDSYYEQYF	TGTGCCAGCAGAAGGACAGACTCCTACTACGAGCAGTACTTC
TRBV5-1	-	TRBJ2-7	-	CASSFGVGRSREQYF	TGCGCCAGCAGCTTCGGCGTGGGGCGAAGTCGGGAGCAGTACTTC
TRBV27	TRBD2	TRBJ2-1	-	CASRSGTSAYNEQFF	TGTGCCAGCAGATCCGGGACTAGCGCCTACAATGAGCAGTTCTTC
TRBV6-5	-	TRBJ1-2	-	CASSYARGDYGYTF	TGTGCCAGCAGTTACGCCAGGGGCGACTATGGCTACACCTTC
TRBV2	-	TRBJ2-7	-	CASSATHTYEQYF	TGTGCCAGCAGTGCGACACATACCTACGAGCAGTACTTC
TRBV7-9	TRBD1	TRBJ1-1	-	CASSPRTGGTEFAEAFF	TGTGCCAGCAGCCCCCGGACAGGGGGCACCGAGTTCGCTGAAGCTTTCTTT
TRBV29-1	-	TRBJ1-1	-	CSVGHITEAFF	TGCAGCGTTGGGCATATCACTGAAGCTTTCTTT
TRBV30	-	TRBJ2-1	-	CAWSKSTKEAGFF	TGTGCCTGGAGTAAGTCTACCAAAGAGGCGGGGTTCTTC
TRBV10-3	-	TRBJ1-4	-	CAISESKVGGTNEKLFF	TGTGCCATCAGTGAGTCGAAGGTCGGGGGGACTAATGAAAAACTGTTTTTT
TRBV9	-	TRBJ2-2	-	CASGTAVANTGELFF	TGTGCCAGCGGAACAGCTGTCGCGAACACCGGGGAGCTGTTTTTT
TRBV2	-	TRBJ1-2	-	CASSESGYTF	TGTGCCAGCAGTGAGAGTGGCTACACCTTC
TRBV7-3	TRBD1	TRBJ2-2	-	CASSGNLGTGHTGELFF	TGTGCCAGCAGCGGCAACCTCGGGACAGGTCACACCGGGGAGCTGTTTTTT
TRBV7-8	-	TRBJ2-3	-	CASSLEGLLSTDTQYF	TGTGCCAGCAGCTTAGAGGGACTGCTAAGCACAGATACGCAGTATTTT
TRBV2	-	TRBJ2-6	-	CASSDRAGANVLTF	TGTGCCAGCAGTGACAGGGCTGGGGCCAACGTCCTGACTTTC
TRBV18	-	TRBJ1-4	once	CASSPLGEKLFF	TGTGCCAGCTCACCCCTAGGAGAAAAACTGTTTTTT
TRBV7-2	-	TRBJ2-7	-	CASSLGLDTYEQYF	TGTGCCAGCAGCTTAGGTCTAGATACCTACGAGCAGTACTTC
TRBV19	TRBD2	TRBJ2-7	-	CASSIGGGSYEQYF	TGTGCCAGTAGTATTGGGGGAGGGTCCTACGAGCAGTACTTC
TRBV30	-	TRBJ1-5	-	CAWAIEGDQPQHF	TGTGCCTGGGCAATCGAGGGGGACCAGCCCCAGCATTTT
TRBV20-1	-	TRBJ2-7	-	CSAGSPYEQYF	TGCAGTGCCGGCAGTCCCTACGAGCAGTACTTC
TRBV29-1	-	TRBJ2-7	-	CSVAGNSYEQYF	TGCAGCGTTGCGGGGAATTCCTACGAGCAGTACTTC
TRBV6-5	-	TRBJ1-4	-	CASSTLGGNEKLFF	TGTGCCAGCAGTACGTTGGGCGGTAATGAAAAACTGTTTTTT
TRBV18	-	TRBJ1-5	-	CASSGSNGNNQPQHF	TGTGCCAGCTCAGGGAGTAACGGGAATAATCAGCCCCAGCATTTT
TRBV18	-	TRBJ2-5	-	CASSPLQGPQETQYF	TGTGCCAGCTCACCACTACAGGGACCCCAAGAGACCCAGTACTTC
TRBV6-9	TRBD2	TRBJ2-7	-	CASRSRTRLYEQYF	TGTGCCAGCAGGTCGAGGACTAGACTCTACGAGCAGTACTTC
TRBV6-5	-	TRBJ2-5	-	CASSSGVGTQYF	TGTGCCAGCAGTTCAGGGGTCGGGACCCAGTACTTC
TRBV6-5	TRBD1	TRBJ2-2	once	CAGRDSANTGELFF	TGTGCCGGCCGGGACAGTGCGAACACCGGGGAGCTGTTTTTT
TRBV12-5	-	TRBJ1-1	-	CASRSGKHTEAFF	TGTGCTAGTCGATCCGGGAAGCACACTGAAGCTTTCTTT
TRBV6-5	TRBD2	TRBJ2-1	once	CASRPGLAGQSEQFF	TGTGCCAGCAGGCCGGGACTAGCGGGTCAGAGCGAGCAGTTCTTC
TRBV5-1	TRBD2	TRBJ2-2	-	CASRPGLENTGELFF	TGCGCCAGCAGACCGGGACTAGAGAACACCGGGGAGCTGTTTTTT